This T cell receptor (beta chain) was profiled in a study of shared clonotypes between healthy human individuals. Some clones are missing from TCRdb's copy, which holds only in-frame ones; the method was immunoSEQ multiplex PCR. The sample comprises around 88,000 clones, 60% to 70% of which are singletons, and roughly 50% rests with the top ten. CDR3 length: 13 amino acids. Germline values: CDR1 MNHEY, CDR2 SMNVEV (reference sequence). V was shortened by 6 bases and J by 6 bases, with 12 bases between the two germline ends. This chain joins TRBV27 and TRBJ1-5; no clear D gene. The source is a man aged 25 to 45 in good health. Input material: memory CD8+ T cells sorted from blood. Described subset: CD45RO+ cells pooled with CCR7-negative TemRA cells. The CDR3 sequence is CASREFASQPQHF. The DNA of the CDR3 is TGTGCCAGCAGAGAATTTGCGAGTCAGCCCCAGCATTTT.